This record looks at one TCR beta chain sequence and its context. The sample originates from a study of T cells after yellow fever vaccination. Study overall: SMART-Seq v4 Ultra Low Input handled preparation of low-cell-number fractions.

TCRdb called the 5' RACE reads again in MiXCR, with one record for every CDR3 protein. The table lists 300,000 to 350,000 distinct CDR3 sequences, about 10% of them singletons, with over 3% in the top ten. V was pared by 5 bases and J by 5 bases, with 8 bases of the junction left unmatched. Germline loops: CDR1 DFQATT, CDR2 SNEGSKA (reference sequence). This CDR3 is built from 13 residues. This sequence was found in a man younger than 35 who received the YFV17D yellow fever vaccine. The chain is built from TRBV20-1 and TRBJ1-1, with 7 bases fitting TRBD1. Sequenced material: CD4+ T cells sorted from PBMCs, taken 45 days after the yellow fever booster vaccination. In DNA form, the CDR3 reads TGCAGTGCTCGAGGACAGGTCCTGACTGAAGCTTTCTTT. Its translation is CSARGQVLTEAFF.